These T cell receptor beta chains were read from a single sample in a study of T cell responses to AZD1222 COVID-19 vaccine. Only in-frame clones appear in the TCRdb table, and some are missing; sequencing was by immunoSEQ multiplex PCR. The table shows around 6,000 clones, with more than 75% occurring only once. Here the sequenced sample was peripheral blood, taken 28 days after the second AZD1222 dose. The receptors come from an adult who received the AZD1222 COVID-19 vaccine. CDR3s leave out the opening cysteine and the closing phenylalanine or tryptophan.

V gene,CDR3 protein
TRBV21-1,ASRLVEGGGGSNTGELF
TRBV10-3,AARPGLATDTQY
TRBV2,ASSEASGSFADTQY
TRBV5-1,ASSKGTGFEETQY
TRBV5-1,ASSLMLAGGADTQY
TRBV2,ASSGPGAGELF
TRBV7-9,ASSPGRLADQPQH
TRBV4-2,ASSQVTSRRECGYT
TRBV15,ATRGLSGAYEQY
TRBV11-3,ASRQTLQGFGEAF
TRBV7-9,ASSPGTSYNEQF